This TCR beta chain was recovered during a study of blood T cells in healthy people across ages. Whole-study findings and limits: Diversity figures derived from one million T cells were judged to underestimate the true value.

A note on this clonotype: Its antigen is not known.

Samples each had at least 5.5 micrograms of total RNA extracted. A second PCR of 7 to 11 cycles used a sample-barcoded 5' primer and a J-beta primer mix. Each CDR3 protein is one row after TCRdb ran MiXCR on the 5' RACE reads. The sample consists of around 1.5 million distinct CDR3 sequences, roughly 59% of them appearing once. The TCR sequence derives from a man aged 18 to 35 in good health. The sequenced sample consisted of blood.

The CDR3 protein is CASSQSGTYNEQFF. CDR3 sequence (DNA): TGCGCCAGCAGCCAGTCCGGGACCTACAATGAGCAGTTCTTC. The V and J genes are TRBV4-1 and TRBJ2-1, with a tentative D call TRBD2 (5 bases). Trimming took 3 bases from V and 2 from J, leaving 8 bases between them. The germline CDR1 and CDR2 sequences are MGHRA and YSYEKL. The CDR3 spans 14 residues.